This T cell receptor (beta chain) was captured in a study of T-cell reconstitution after alpha-beta-depleted transplantation in children. Study conclusions and caveats: Certain patients had high TCRbeta diversity at day 60, and it came from recipient T cells and thymic progenitors that survived. T cells produced anew were the main source of T-cell counts and diversity one year after transplant. Reported findings indicate that, about two months after transplant, alpha-beta T cells came from several hundred expanded clones, which were derived from non-depleted graft cells.

To note about this clonotype: Its antigen is not known.

Unique molecular identifiers were incorporated into the prepared TCRbeta library. TCRdb processed the PCR reads anew with MiXCR; each CDR3 protein has one entry. The sample shows 780,000 or so distinct CDR3 sequences, roughly 15% of them seen only once. V gave up 4 bases and J gave up 1 base, with 15 bases separating them. The CDR3 is made up of 15 amino acids. CDR1 and CDR2 (germline): SGHDT, YYEEEE. Sequencing was performed on PBMCs, mostly from graft donor cells, taken 360 days after TCRalphabeta/CD19-depleted stem cell transplant. The chain uses TRBV5-6 and TRBJ2-7; D gene unclear. This clonotype was obtained from a male patient between 5 and 17 years old who had a stem cell transplant for acute lymphoblastic leukemia, so the T cells may come from the graft donor. CDR3 protein: CASSLLETQSYEQYF. The CDR3 DNA is TGTGCCAGCAGCCTGTTAGAGACCCAATCCTACGAGCAGTACTTC.